In its sample, the clone carrying this T cell receptor beta chain was seen a few times. This sample was included in a study of metastatic and nonmetastatic thyroid tumors. The CDR3 has 14 amino acids. J was trimmed by 0 bases and V by 6 bases; bases with no gene match: 2. Germline V gene lookup returns CDR1 MNHNS and CDR2 SASEGT. Until they underwent thyroid surgery, no patient had received any treatment. TCRdb re-analyzed the PCR reads through MiXCR. The data contain about 3,800 clones, roughly a third of them seen just once; the ten biggest clones take up 27%. Source material: adjacent normal tissue. This receptor was taken from a male donor with papillary thyroid cancer or a benign thyroid nodule (not recorded which). Some clones in this sample may be carry-over from other donors' samples. The V gene is TRBV6-1, the J gene TRBJ1-1; TRBD1 agrees at 9 bases. In DNA, the CDR3 is TGTGCCAGCAGCCGGACAGGGGTGAACACTGAAGCTTTCTTT. It codes for CASSRTGVNTEAFF.